This TCR beta chain was recovered during a study of blood T cell repertoires in COVID-19. Study in general: From the United States, Italy and Spain came samples of acute and convalescent COVID-19.

Trimming took 1 base from V and 6 from J, leaving 12 bases between them. The CDR3 is 14 amino acids. Germline-derived CDR1 and CDR2 are SGHDN and FVKESK. In the study's own analysis: Estimation of nucleated cell counts was performed using reference gene primer amplification. Assay used: immunoSEQ multiplex PCR; TCRdb lists only in-frame clones, some missing. The V and J calls and the clone size are those of that table, but D and trimming were determined from the DNA. The sample shows about 92,000 clones, roughly 80% of them seen only once. The V gene is TRBV14, the J gene TRBJ1-2; the D gene is possibly TRBD1 (5 bases). Sequenced material: peripheral blood. The sequence was collected from a man over 45 who had recovered from COVID-19. CDR3 sequence: CASSQAAGFHGYTF. Written as DNA, the CDR3 is TGTGCCAGCAGCCAAGCGGCAGGGTTTCATGGCTACACCTTC.